These 8 T cell receptor beta chains came from one sample sequenced in a study of shared clonotypes between healthy human individuals. Assay: immunoSEQ multiplex PCR; the TCRdb copy retains only in-frame clones and omits some. There are more than 150,000 clones in the sample; roughly 93% occur only once, and 0.067% lies in the top ten. Specimen: naive CD4+ T cells sorted from blood. Subset in this sample: CD45RA+ positively selected. The receptors originated from a woman aged 25 to 39 in good health.

This sequence joins TRBV29-1 and TRBJ2-7, with 15 bases lining up with TRBD2. Unmatched junction bases numbered 7, after V lost 1 base and J lost 6 bases. The CDR3 is 16 residues long. Germline CDR1 reads SQVTM; CDR2 reads ANQGSEA. The CDR3, as DNA: TGCAGCGTTGAAGCCCCCCCGGGACTAGCGGGAGGCGAGCAGTACTTC. It encodes CSVEAPPGLAGGEQYF.

The chain uses TRBV4-1 and TRBJ1-1; D is ambiguous. Trimming stripped 0 bases from V and 1 base from J, with 3 bases between. Germline assignment: CDR1 MGHRA and CDR2 YSYEKL. This CDR3 is built from 13 residues. The CDR3 coding sequence is TGCGCCAGCAGCCAAGAGGAGAACACTGAAGCTTTCTTT. Translation: CASSQEENTEAFF.

With regard to this clone: The sample contains more than one DNA sequence encoding this CDR3. V is TRBV5-6 and J is TRBJ2-5; no definite D call. V was clipped by 2 bases and J by 4 bases, with 3 bases between them. Germline V gene sequence: CDR1 SGHDT, CDR2 YYEEEE. The CDR3 is 11 amino acids. Written as DNA, the CDR3 is TGTGCCAGCAGCTTAAGAGAGACCCAGTACTTC. Amino acids: CASSLRETQYF.

On this clone itself: This CDR3 is also generated by other DNA sequences in the sample. This chain links TRBV7-9 with TRBJ1-1, with D possibly being TRBD1 (6 bases). Germline V gene data show CDR1 as SEHNR and CDR2 as FQNEAQ (reference sequence). V was trimmed by 1 base and J by 4 bases, leaving 7 bases between them. The CDR3 has 13 amino acids. The CDR3 DNA is TGTGCCAGCAGCTTAGAAGGGGGCACTGAAGCTTTCTTT. Translating it yields CASSLEGGTEAFF.

This chain joins TRBV5-1 and TRBJ2-5; 8 bases fit TRBD1. The V gene end was trimmed by 3 bases and the J gene end by 11 bases; junction bases not matched to a gene: 6. There are 12 residues in the CDR3. Per the germline V gene, CDR1 is SGHRS and CDR2 is YFSETQ. CDR3: CASSSDRQGQYF. In DNA, the CDR3 is TGCGCCAGCAGCTCCGACCGACAGGGGCAGTACTTC. The full variable domain, with the rest looked up from reference TRBV5-1 and TRBJ2-5, is KAGVTQTPRYLIKTRGQQVTLSCSPISGHRSVSWYQQTPGQGLQFLFEYFSETQRNKGNFPGRFSGRQFSNSRSEMNVSTLELGDSALYLCASSSDRQGQYFGPGTRLLVL.

The genes are TRBV19 and TRBJ1-2, with TRBD1 identical over 7 bases. The trim removed 6 bases at V and 7 bases at J, leaving 14 bases unmatched. CDR3 length equals 15 residues. Germline CDR1 and CDR2: LNHDA and SQIVND (reference sequence). DNA for the CDR3: TGTGCCAGTAGGGGGGACAGAGAGGGGTTGCGTGGCTACACCTTC. As protein: CASRGDREGLRGYTF.

The CDR3 region is CASSPERLMTSDNFYEQYF. The DNA of the CDR3 is TGCGCCAGCAGCCCCGAACGATTGATGACTAGCGATAATTTCTACGAGCAGTACTTC. The chain uses TRBV4-1 and TRBJ2-7; 8 positions agree with TRBD2. Germline V gives CDR1 MGHRA, CDR2 YSYEKL. V shed 4 bases and J 3 bases; nucleotides not matched to a gene: 20. The CDR3 is made up of 19 amino acids.

This chain links TRBV7-7 with TRBJ2-1; 8 bases match TRBD2. CDR1 is SSHAT and CDR2 is FNYEAQ in the germline V gene (reference sequence). The CDR3 is made up of 16 amino acids. V gave up 1 base and J gave up 0 bases; unmatched junction bases: 2. The CDR3, as DNA: TGTGCCAGCAGCTTAGAAGCGGGAGCCTCCTACAATGAGCAGTTCTTC. Encoded protein: CASSLEAGASYNEQFF.